This T cell receptor beta chain stems from a study of T-cell memory formation after mild COVID-19. Overall study findings and caveats: Of the contracting clones, CD4+ ones lay mainly in CM and EM, and CD8+ ones in EMRA.

A few counts support this clonotype. The target antigen is unknown. CDR1 and CDR2 from the germline V gene are SGHVS and FQNEAQ. Trimming cost V 7 bases and J 7 bases, with 14 bases left between them. This CDR3 comprises 13 residues. From the 5' RACE reads, TCRdb called clonotypes with MiXCR, one entry per CDR3 protein. The table has 410,000 or so distinct CDR3 sequences, 20% to 30% seen once; the top ten hold 10% to 15%. This clonotype was obtained from an adult woman who had mild COVID-19 (a few samples of this study predate the infection). Cell type and time point are not known. The gene calls are TRBV7-8 and TRBJ2-1; D may be TRBD2 (5 bases). The sequenced sample consisted of PBMCs or a T cell subset sorted from them (not recorded which). The DNA of the CDR3 is TGTGCCAGCACCCTAAGATGGGAGAATGAGCAGTTCTTC. Its translation is CASTLRWENEQFF.